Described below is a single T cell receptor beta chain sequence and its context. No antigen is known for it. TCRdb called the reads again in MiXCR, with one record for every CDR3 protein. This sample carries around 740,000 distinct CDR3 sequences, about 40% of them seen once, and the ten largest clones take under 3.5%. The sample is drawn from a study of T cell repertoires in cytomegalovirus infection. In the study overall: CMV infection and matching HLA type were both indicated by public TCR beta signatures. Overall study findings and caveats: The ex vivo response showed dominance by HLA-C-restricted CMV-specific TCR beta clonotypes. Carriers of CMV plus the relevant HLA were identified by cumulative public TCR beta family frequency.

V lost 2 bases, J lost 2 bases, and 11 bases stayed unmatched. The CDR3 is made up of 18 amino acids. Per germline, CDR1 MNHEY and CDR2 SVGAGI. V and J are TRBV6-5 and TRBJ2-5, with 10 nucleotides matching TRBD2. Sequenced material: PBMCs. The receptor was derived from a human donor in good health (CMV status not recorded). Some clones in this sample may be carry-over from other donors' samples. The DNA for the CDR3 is TGTGCCAGCAGTTACGAGTCAGCGGGGGGGTCCCCGCAAGAGACCCAGTACTTC. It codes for CASSYESAGGSPQETQYF.